Listed here are 21 T cell receptor beta chains from one sample, sequenced in a study of a mutant IDH1 vaccine in newly diagnosed glioma. Time point defined: baseline, week 1 (first vaccination visit). The treatment denotes: pre-vaccination baseline after standard-of-care therapy. Produced via immunoSEQ multiplex PCR; TCRdb's table is partial and in-frame only. The repertoire holds more than 20,000 clones, with roughly 92% as singletons. The sequencing used PBMCs, collected from a glioma patient treated with radiotherapy, temozolomide or both. These receptors all stem from a man aged 25 to 45 with glioma.

This chain links TRBV5-6 with TRBJ2-7, with D tentatively TRBD2 (6 bases). The V end was cut by 0 bases, the J end by 1 base, with 11 bases between. Looked up from germline, CDR1 is SGHDT and CDR2 is YYEEEE. This CDR3 is 15 amino acids long. The CDR3 DNA is TGTGCCAGCAGCTTGGCGGGGGTTCGGTCCTACGAGCAGTACTTC. Its translation: CASSLAGVRSYEQYF.

This clone has only a few counts. The chain employs TRBV30 and TRBJ1-2; D remains ambiguous. There are 12 residues in the CDR3. Trimming left V 0 bases short and J 10 bases short, with 12 bases between. Germline V gene lookup returns CDR1 GTSNPN and CDR2 SVGIG (reference sequence). The CDR3 DNA is TGTGCCTGGAGTGTTGACCGATTGGACTACACCTTC. It encodes CAWSVDRLDYTF.

The chain combines TRBV6-5 with TRBJ2-5, with D possibly TRBD1 on 5 matching bases. The germline V and J ends were trimmed by 0 bases and 7 bases, with 9 bases remaining between them. This CDR3 region has 13 residues. Germline V gene lookup returns CDR1 MNHEY and CDR2 SVGAGI. The CDR3 DNA reads TGTGCCAGCAGTTACTCGATCCAGGGGACCCAGTACTTC. Its translation: CASSYSIQGTQYF.

The rearrangement joins TRBV15 to TRBJ1-3; 7 bases line up with TRBD1. Germline trimming cut 0 bases from V and 7 bases from J; bases unmatched to any gene: 6. Germline V gene data show CDR1 as LNHNV and CDR2 as YYDKDF (reference sequence). The CDR3 runs to 15 residues. The CDR3: CATSRDRQGGNTIYF. Written as DNA, the CDR3 is TGTGCCACCAGCAGAGATCGACAGGGAGGTAACACCATATATTTT.

This chain connects TRBV6-4 to TRBJ1-1, with 7 nucleotides matching TRBD1. Germline-derived CDR1 and CDR2 are MRHNA and SNTAGT. With 0 bases clipped from V and 4 bases from J, the junction kept 8 bases outside the gene matches. The CDR3 has 16 amino acids. CDR3 region: CASSDSDRVESTEAFF. The CDR3 nucleotides are TGTGCCAGCAGTGACTCTGACAGGGTGGAGTCCACTGAAGCTTTCTTT.

The V and J genes are TRBV5-1 and TRBJ2-3; the match to TRBD2 covers 11 bases. The trim removed 4 bases at V and 5 bases at J, leaving 6 bases unmatched. Germline CDR1 is SGHRS and CDR2 is YFSETQ. The CDR3 is 15 residues long. DNA for the CDR3: TGCGCCAGCAGCCGAAGGGGGACTAGCGGAGATACGCAGTATTTT. Its translation is CASSRRGTSGDTQYF.

J is TRBJ2-1 and V is TRBV30, with D possibly matching TRBD1 (5 bases). The CDR3 covers 12 residues. V lost 0 bases and J lost 7, with 7 bases in between. Germline V CDR1 and CDR2: GTSNPN, SVGIG (reference sequence). CDR3 in amino acids: CAWSVKGNEQFF. Written as DNA, the CDR3 is TGTGCCTGGAGTGTAAAGGGGAATGAGCAGTTCTTC.

This clone was found once. The chain carries TRBV29-1 and TRBJ2-3, with 7 bases matching TRBD2. The V gene end was trimmed by 6 bases and the J gene end by 3 bases; junction bases not matched to a gene: 9. The CDR3 runs to 14 residues. Per germline, CDR1 SQVTM and CDR2 ANQGSEA. The CDR3 nucleotides are TGCAGCGTCACGGGGTGGGGGGGAACAGATACGCAGTATTTT. This gives the protein CSVTGWGGTDTQYF.

The chain has TRBV2 and TRBJ2-2; possibly TRBD1 for D (5 bases). The V gene lost 6 bases and the J gene lost 2 bases, with 16 bases spanning the gap. The germline gives CDR1 SNHLY, CDR2 FYNNEI. The CDR3 is made up of 16 amino acids. The CDR3: CASSQDNHLNTGELFF. CDR3 in DNA: TGTGCCAGCAGCCAGGACAACCATCTCAACACCGGGGAGCTGTTTTTT.

The CDR3 is CSVGGSNQPQHF. CDR3 bases: TGCAGCGTTGGGGGGAGCAATCAGCCCCAGCATTTT. This chain links TRBV29-1 with TRBJ1-5, with a possible D match to TRBD1 (5 bases). The CDR3 is 12 amino acids. Germline lookup yields CDR1 SQVTM and CDR2 ANQGSEA. The V end was cut by 4 bases, the J end by 1 base, with 5 bases between.

The J gene is TRBJ1-5, the V gene TRBV6-1, with TRBD1 matching 8 bases. CDR1 is MNHNS and CDR2 is SASEGT in the germline V gene. The CDR3 extends over 14 amino acids. Trimming removed 6 bases from V and 6 bases from J; junction bases left unmatched: 7. The chain's CDR3 is CASRKTGGRQPQHF. The DNA of the CDR3 is TGTGCCAGCAGGAAAACAGGGGGGCGTCAGCCCCAGCATTTT.

The DNA of the CDR3 is TGCAGCGTGCGGGACACTAACCAAGAGACCCAGTACTTC. This gives the protein CSVRDTNQETQYF. The V and J genes are TRBV29-1 and TRBJ2-5; either TRBD1 or TRBD2 may supply D (6 bases each). Germline values: CDR1 SQVTM, CDR2 ANQGSEA. V lost 6 bases, J lost 0 bases, and 11 bases lay in between. This CDR3 has 13 amino acids.

The gene calls are TRBV2 and TRBJ1-1, with D possibly TRBD1 on 5 matching bases. Germline V gene sequence: CDR1 SNHLY, CDR2 FYNNEI. This CDR3 is 14 amino acids long. The ends were cut back, 5 bases at V and 6 bases at J, with 16 bases in the middle. The CDR3 nucleotides are TGTGCCAGCAGTCCCCTACAGTTGGGGGCTGAAGCTTTCTTT. Encoded protein: CASSPLQLGAEAFF.

This CDR3 reads CASSLGTTYEQYF. The DNA of the CDR3 is TGTGCCAGCAGCTTAGGCACGACCTACGAGCAGTACTTC. The chain uses TRBV11-2 and TRBJ2-5; D uncertain. The DNA end is a closer match to TRBJ2-7, so the J assignment may be wrong. The germline CDR1 and CDR2 sequences are SGHAT and FQNNGV. This CDR3 has 13 amino acids.

This chain uses TRBV19 with TRBJ2-3; 7 nucleotides agree with TRBD1. The V and J ends lost 7 bases and 3 bases, in that order; junction bases with no gene match: 7. This CDR3 is built from 14 residues. Germline values: CDR1 LNHDA, CDR2 SQIVND (reference sequence). This chain's CDR3 is CASKTGFRTDTQYF. In DNA form, the CDR3 reads TGTGCCAGTAAGACAGGGTTTCGGACAGATACGCAGTATTTT.

This chain joins TRBV10-2 and TRBJ2-3, with D unresolved. CDR1 is WSHSY and CDR2 is SAAADI in the germline V gene. This CDR3 comprises 14 residues. V lost 5 bases and J lost 1, with 10 bases in between. DNA for the CDR3: TGCGCCAGCAGTCGTCAAGACCGCACAGATACGCAGTATTTT. Amino acids: CASSRQDRTDTQYF.

The rearrangement uses TRBV5-1 and TRBJ2-5; a weak D match, TRBD1 (6 bases). The CDR3 runs 13 residues. Trimming left V 4 bases short and J 5 bases short, with 12 bases between. Looked up from germline, CDR1 is SGHRS and CDR2 is YFSETQ. CDR3 nucleotide sequence: TGCGCCAGCAGCGGGACATCGCAGGAGACCCAGTACTTC. Translating gives CASSGTSQETQYF.

The rearrangement joins TRBV5-8 to TRBJ1-2; 8 bases are a match to TRBD1. Looked up from germline, CDR1 is SGHTS and CDR2 is YDEGEE. The CDR3 loop spans 18 amino acids. J was trimmed by 6 bases and V by 0 bases; bases with no gene match: 16. This CDR3 reads CASSLVGGQGAFLHGYTF. DNA for the CDR3: TGTGCCAGCAGCTTGGTAGGCGGGCAGGGGGCGTTCTTACATGGCTACACCTTC. The variable domain in full, with the rest retrieved from reference TRBV5-8 and TRBJ1-2, is EAGVTQSPTHLIKTRGQQATLRCSPISGHTSVYWYQQALGLGLQFLLWYDEGEERNRGNFPPRFSGRQFPNYSSELNVNALELEDSALYLCASSLVGGQGAFLHGYTFGSGTRLTVV.

The V call is TRBV6-1, the J call TRBJ1-2; no clear D gene. The V gene lost 1 base and the J gene lost 4 bases, with 4 bases spanning the gap. Germline lookup yields CDR1 MNHNS and CDR2 SASEGT. The CDR3 is 12 residues long. The CDR3 reads CASSEGFYGYTF. The CDR3, as DNA: TGTGCCAGCAGTGAAGGGTTCTATGGCTACACCTTC.

V and J are TRBV7-8 and TRBJ2-3; D remains unclear. V gave up 2 bases and J gave up 1 base, with 10 bases separating them. This CDR3 is 15 amino acids long. CDR1 is SGHVS, CDR2 FQNEAQ, per germline. The CDR3 coding sequence is TGTGCCAGCAGCTTAATTCCAGTGGGCACAGATACGCAGTATTTT. Its protein product is CASSLIPVGTDTQYF.

The genes are TRBV14 and TRBJ2-7, with 12 bases fitting TRBD2. The V gene's germline CDR1 is SGHDN and CDR2 FVKESK. V lost 4 bases and J lost 5; bases outside the gene matches: 6. This CDR3 is built from 15 residues. In nucleotides, the CDR3 is TGTGCCAGCAGCCTGACTAGCGGGAGTTTGAACGAGCAGTACTTC. Amino acids: CASSLTSGSLNEQYF.